The present T cell receptor (beta chain) was sequenced within a study of technical replicates of blood from a handful of donors. Repertoires were generated with immunoSEQ multiplex PCR, while TCRdb's copy carries only in-frame clones and drops some. In the table there are 65,000 to 90,000 clones, about 91% of which are singletons. Germline-derived CDR1 and CDR2 are LNHDA and SQIVND (reference sequence). CDR3 size: 18 residues. With V trimmed by 7 bases and J by 1 base, 14 bases remained unmatched. The receptor comes from a human donor in good health. The specimen sequenced was T cells isolated from PBMCs. V usage is TRBV19 and J usage is TRBJ2-4, with 9 nucleotides matching TRBD2. The CDR3 DNA reads TGTGCCAGTATGAGAAGTAGCGGGGGCGCCCTGGCCAAAAACATTCAGTACTTC. This encodes CASMRSSGGALAKNIQYF.